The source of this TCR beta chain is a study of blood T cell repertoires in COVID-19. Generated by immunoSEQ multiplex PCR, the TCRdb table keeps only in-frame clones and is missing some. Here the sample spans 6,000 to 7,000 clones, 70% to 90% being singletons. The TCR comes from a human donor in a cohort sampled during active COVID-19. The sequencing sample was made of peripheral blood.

The CDR3 bases are TGTGCCAGCAGCTTACTAGGGACAGGGCGAGAGACCCAGTACTTC. Translated: CASSLLGTGRETQYF. The J gene is TRBJ2-5, the V gene TRBV7-2; TRBD1 aligns across 9 bases. Unmatched junction bases numbered 5, after V lost 2 bases and J lost 4 bases. The CDR3 has 15 residues. Germline CDR1 reads SGHTA; CDR2 reads FQGNSA.